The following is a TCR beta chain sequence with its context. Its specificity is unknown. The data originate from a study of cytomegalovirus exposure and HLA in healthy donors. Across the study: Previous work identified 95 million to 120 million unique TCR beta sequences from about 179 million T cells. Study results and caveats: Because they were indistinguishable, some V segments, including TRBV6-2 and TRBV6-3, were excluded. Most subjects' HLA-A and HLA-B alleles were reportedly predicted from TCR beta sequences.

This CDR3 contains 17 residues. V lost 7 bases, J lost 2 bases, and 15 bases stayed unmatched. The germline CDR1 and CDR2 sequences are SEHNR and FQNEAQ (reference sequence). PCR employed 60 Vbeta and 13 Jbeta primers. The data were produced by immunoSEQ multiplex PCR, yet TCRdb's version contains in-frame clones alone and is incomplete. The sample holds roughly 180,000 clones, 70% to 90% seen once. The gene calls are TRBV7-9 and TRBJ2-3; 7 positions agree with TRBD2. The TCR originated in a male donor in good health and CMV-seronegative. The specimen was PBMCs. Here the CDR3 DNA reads TGTGCCAGCACCGCCTCGGCCTTAGCGGGTAACACAGATACGCAGTATTTT. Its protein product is CASTASALAGNTDTQYF.